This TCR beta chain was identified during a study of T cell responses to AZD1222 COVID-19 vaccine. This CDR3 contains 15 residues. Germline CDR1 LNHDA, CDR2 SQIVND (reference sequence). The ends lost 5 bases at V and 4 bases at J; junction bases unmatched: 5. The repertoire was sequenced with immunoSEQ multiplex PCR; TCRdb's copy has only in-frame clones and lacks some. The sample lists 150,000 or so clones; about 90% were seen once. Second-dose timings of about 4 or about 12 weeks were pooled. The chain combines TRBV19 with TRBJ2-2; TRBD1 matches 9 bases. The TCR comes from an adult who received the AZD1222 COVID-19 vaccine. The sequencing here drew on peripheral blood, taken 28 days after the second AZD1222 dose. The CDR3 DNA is TGTGCCAGTAGTTGGGGACAGGGTTTCACCGGGGAGCTGTTTTTT. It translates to CASSWGQGFTGELFF.